The source of this TCR beta chain is a study of cytomegalovirus exposure and HLA in healthy donors. Findings and caveats of the study: Associated with cytomegalovirus, according to the listing, were 150 to 200 TCR beta chains. A later examination showed that TCR association rates differed by HLA locus, with DRB1 most and HLA-C fewest. Roughly even sequencing depth across donors was the assumption behind the presence/absence analyses.

Note on this clone: Its antigen is as yet unknown.

Germline CDR1 is MGHRA and CDR2 is YSYEKL. The CDR3 loop spans 15 amino acids. Trimming took off 2 bases at V and 0 bases at J, with 8 bases between the two ends. The PCR contained 60 Vbeta and 13 Jbeta primers. The assay was immunoSEQ multiplex PCR, and TCRdb's table has in-frame clones only and misses some. The sample lists about 130,000 clones, more than 70% occurring once. The receptor comes from a man aged 25 to 45 in good health and CMV-seronegative. J is TRBJ1-3 and V is TRBV4-1, with D perhaps TRBD1 (5 bases). The material sequenced was PBMCs. CDR3 loop: CASSQSRGSGNTIYF. The CDR3 DNA reads TGCGCCAGCAGCCAATCAAGGGGCTCTGGAAACACCATATATTTT.